This T cell receptor beta chain was identified in a study of T cells in Graves' hyperthyroidism and ophthalmopathy. Germline lookup yields CDR1 MDHEN and CDR2 SYDVKM. The CDR3 runs to 13 residues. V shed 7 bases and J shed 3 bases, with 12 bases lying between them. The authors obtained PBMCs from 10 ml of fresh peripheral blood. RNA transcripts provided the source from which TCR beta CDR3 regions were amplified. HTBI primers drove first-round RT-PCR of the TCR CDR3. Each CDR3 protein is one row after TCRdb ran MiXCR on the multiplex PCR reads. The repertoire includes roughly 530,000 distinct CDR3 sequences, roughly a sixth of them detected once, and roughly 18% sits in the top ten. As for this clonotype: A much larger clone lies one base from this, so it may be a read error.

The V and J genes are TRBV28 and TRBJ1-2; D possibly corresponds to TRBD1 (6 bases). Sequenced material: blood. The receptor was isolated from a woman aged 18 to 35 with Graves' ophthalmopathy. The CDR3 nucleotides read TGTGCCAGCACTTACAGGGTGGACTATGGCTACACCTTC. Encoded protein: CASTYRVDYGYTF.